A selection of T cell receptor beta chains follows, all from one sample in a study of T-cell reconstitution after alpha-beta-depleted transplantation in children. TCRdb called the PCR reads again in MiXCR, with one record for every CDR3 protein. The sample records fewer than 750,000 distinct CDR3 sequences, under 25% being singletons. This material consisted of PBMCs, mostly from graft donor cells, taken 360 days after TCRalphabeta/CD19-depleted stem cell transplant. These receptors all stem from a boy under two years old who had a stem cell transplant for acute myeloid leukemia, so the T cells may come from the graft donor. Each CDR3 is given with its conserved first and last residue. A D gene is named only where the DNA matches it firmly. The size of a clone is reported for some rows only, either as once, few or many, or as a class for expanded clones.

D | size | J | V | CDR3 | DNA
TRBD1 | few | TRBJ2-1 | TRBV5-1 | CASSGSEGATYNEQFF | TGCGCCAGCAGCGGTTCTGAGGGGGCTACCTACAATGAGCAGTTCTTC
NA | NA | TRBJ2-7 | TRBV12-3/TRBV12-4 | CASSPQPSEQYF | TGTGCCAGCAGCCCCCAGCCCTCCGAGCAGTACTTC
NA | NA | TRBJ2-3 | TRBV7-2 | CASSLKSRGPSTDTQYF | TGTGCCAGCAGCTTAAAATCCCGGGGACCGAGCACAGATACGCAGTATTTT
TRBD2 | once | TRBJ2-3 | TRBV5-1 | CASSSGLAGGQDTQYF | TGCGCCAGCAGTTCTGGACTAGCGGGGGGGCAGGATACGCAGTATTTT
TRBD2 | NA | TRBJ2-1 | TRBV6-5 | CASRYTSGGSNEQFF | TGTGCCAGCAGATATACTAGCGGGGGGTCCAATGAGCAGTTCTTC
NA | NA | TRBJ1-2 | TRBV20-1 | CSATRQVNYGYTF | TGCAGTGCTACTAGGCAGGTCAACTATGGCTACACCTTC
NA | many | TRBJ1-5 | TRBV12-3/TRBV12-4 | CASSPGSRNQPQHF | TGTGCCAGCAGTCCCGGCAGTCGCAATCAGCCCCAGCATTTT
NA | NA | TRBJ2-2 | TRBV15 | CASRPHRTNTGELFF | TGTGCCAGCCGTCCCCACCGGACGAACACCGGGGAGCTGTTTTTT
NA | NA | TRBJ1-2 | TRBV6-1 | CASSEAPEGYGYTF | TGTGCCAGCAGTGAAGCGCCGGAAGGCTATGGCTACACCTTC
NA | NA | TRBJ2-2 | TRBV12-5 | CASGPDSNTGELFF | TGTGCTAGTGGTCCAGACAGTAACACCGGGGAGCTGTTTTTT
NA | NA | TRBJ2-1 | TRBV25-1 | CASRPKGLSSYNEQFF | TGTGCCAGCCGGCCGAAGGGTTTAAGCTCCTACAATGAGCAGTTCTTC
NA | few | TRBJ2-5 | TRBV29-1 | CSVEDEETAEGETQYF | TGCAGCGTTGAAGATGAGGAGACAGCCGAGGGGGAGACCCAGTACTTC
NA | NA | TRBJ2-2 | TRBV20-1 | CSARALQNTGELFF | TGCAGTGCTAGGGCCCTACAGAACACCGGGGAGCTGTTTTTT
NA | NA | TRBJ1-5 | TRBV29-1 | CSVSDGNQPQHF | TGCAGCGTCAGTGACGGGAATCAGCCCCAGCATTTT
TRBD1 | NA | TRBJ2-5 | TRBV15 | CATSRPTGKETQYF | TGTGCCACCAGCAGACCGACAGGGAAAGAGACCCAGTACTTC
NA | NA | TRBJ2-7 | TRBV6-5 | CASSWTDDSYEQYF | TGTGCCAGCAGTTGGACAGATGACTCCTACGAGCAGTACTTC
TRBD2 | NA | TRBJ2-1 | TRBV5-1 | CASSTTSGVLNEQFF | TGCGCCAGCAGCACTACTAGCGGGGTTTTAAATGAGCAGTTCTTC
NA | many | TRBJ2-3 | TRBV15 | CATSRDPGDTQYF | TGTGCCACCAGCAGAGATCCCGGGGATACGCAGTATTTT
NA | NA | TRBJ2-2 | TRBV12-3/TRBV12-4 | CASSLGGLGGELFF | TGTGCCAGCAGTTTGGGGGGCCTCGGCGGGGAGCTGTTTTTT
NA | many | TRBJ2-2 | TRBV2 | CASRRNTGELFF | TGTGCCAGCCGCAGGAACACCGGGGAGCTGTTTTTT
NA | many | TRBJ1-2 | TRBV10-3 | CAISAGGEGSLHGYTF | TGTGCCATCAGTGCCGGCGGCGAGGGAAGTCTTCATGGCTACACCTTC
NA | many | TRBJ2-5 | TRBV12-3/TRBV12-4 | CASSISGEETQYF | TGTGCCAGCAGCATCTCGGGGGAAGAGACCCAGTACTTC
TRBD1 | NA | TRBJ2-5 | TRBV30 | CACTTGVEETQYF | TGTGCCTGTACGACAGGGGTCGAAGAGACCCAGTACTTC
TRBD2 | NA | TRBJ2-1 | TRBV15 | CATSRASGGHNEQFF | TGTGCCACCAGCAGAGCTAGCGGGGGACACAATGAGCAGTTCTTC
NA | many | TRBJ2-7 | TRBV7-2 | CASSLGGFSVPLYEQYF | TGTGCCAGCAGCTTAGGAGGGTTCAGTGTCCCCCTATACGAGCAGTACTTC
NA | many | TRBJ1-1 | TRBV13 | CASSPPGENTEAFF | TGTGCCAGCAGCCCCCCGGGCGAGAACACTGAAGCTTTCTTT
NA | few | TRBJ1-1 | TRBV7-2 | CASIPGGPPRVITEAFF | TGTGCCAGCATCCCTGGGGGCCCCCCGAGGGTAATCACTGAAGCTTTCTTT
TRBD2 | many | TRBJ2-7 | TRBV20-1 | CSARDSSGIYEQYF | TGCAGTGCTAGAGATTCAAGCGGGATCTACGAGCAGTACTTC
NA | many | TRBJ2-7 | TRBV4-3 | CASSQIYGTRDINEQYF | TGCGCCAGCAGCCAAATTTACGGGACACGAGATATCAACGAGCAGTACTTC
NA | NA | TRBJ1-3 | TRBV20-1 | CSASLPTGSSGNTIYF | TGCAGTGCTAGTTTACCGACGGGGAGCTCTGGAAACACCATATATTTT
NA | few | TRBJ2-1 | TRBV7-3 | CASSSGPGANEQFF | TGTGCCAGCAGCTCCGGGCCAGGAGCTAATGAGCAGTTCTTC
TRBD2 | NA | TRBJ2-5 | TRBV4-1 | CASSQGQRAGVYQETQYF | TGCGCCAGCAGCCAAGGACAAAGAGCGGGGGTGTACCAAGAGACCCAGTACTTC
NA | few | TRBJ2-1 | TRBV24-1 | CATSDLPGSSYNEQFF | TGTGCCACCAGTGATTTGCCAGGTAGCTCCTACAATGAGCAGTTCTTC
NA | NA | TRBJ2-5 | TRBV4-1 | CASSHGYPQGWPYQETQYF | TGCGCCAGCAGCCATGGTTACCCCCAGGGGTGGCCGTACCAAGAGACCCAGTACTTC
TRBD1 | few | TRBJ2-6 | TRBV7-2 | CASSFGTGPSGANVLTF | TGTGCCAGCAGCTTTGGGACAGGTCCCTCTGGGGCCAACGTCCTGACTTTC
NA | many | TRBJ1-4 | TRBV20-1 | CSASTHAEKLFF | TGCAGTGCCTCCACCCACGCCGAAAAACTGTTTTTT
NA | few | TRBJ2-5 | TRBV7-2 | CASSWYLGPQETQYF | TGTGCCAGCAGCTGGTATTTGGGACCTCAAGAGACCCAGTACTTC
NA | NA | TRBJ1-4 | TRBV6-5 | CASSPGMEKPFF | TGTGCCAGCAGTCCCGGAATGGAAAAACCGTTTTTT
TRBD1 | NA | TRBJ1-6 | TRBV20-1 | CSAHQGDVAPLHF | TGCAGTGCCCACCAGGGGGATGTCGCACCCCTCCACTTT
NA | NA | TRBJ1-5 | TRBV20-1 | CSVGEWGNQPQHF | TGCAGTGTAGGGGAATGGGGCAATCAGCCCCAGCATTTT
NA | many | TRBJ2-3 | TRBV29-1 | CSVADSRGHTDTQYF | TGCAGCGTTGCGGACAGCCGGGGGCACACAGATACGCAGTATTTT
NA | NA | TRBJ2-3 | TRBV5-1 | CASSSLGGESDTQYF | TGCGCCAGCAGCTCCCTGGGGGGTGAGTCAGATACGCAGTATTTT
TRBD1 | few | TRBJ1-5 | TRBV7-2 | CASSLALGQGWQPQHF | TGTGCCAGCAGCTTAGCGCTGGGACAGGGCTGGCAGCCCCAGCATTTT
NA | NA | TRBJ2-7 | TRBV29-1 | CSVRDSAYEQYF | TGCAGCGTTAGGGACTCAGCCTACGAGCAGTACTTC
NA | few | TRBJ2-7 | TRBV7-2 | CASSLDDNTGVQYF | TGTGCCAGCAGCTTAGATGACAATACGGGCGTGCAGTACTTC
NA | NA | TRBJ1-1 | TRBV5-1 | CASSLVYSLDTEAFF | TGCGCCAGCAGCTTGGTGTACAGCCTGGACACTGAAGCTTTCTTT
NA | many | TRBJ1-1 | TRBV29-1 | CSVPQTGNTEAFF | TGCAGCGTTCCCCAGACAGGGAACACTGAAGCTTTCTTT
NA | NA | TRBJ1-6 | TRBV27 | CASKRQSNSPLHF | TGTGCCAGCAAAAGGCAGTCGAATTCACCCCTCCACTTT
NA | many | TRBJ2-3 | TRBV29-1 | CSVAHLYTDTQYF | TGCAGCGTTGCACACCTCTACACAGATACGCAGTATTTT
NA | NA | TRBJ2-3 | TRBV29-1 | CSVENLGGRTDTQYF | TGCAGCGTTGAAAACCTAGGGGGTAGAACAGATACGCAGTATTTT
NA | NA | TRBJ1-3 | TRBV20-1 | CSAQDIGAGNTIYF | TGCAGTGCGCAGGATATAGGCGCTGGAAACACCATATATTTT
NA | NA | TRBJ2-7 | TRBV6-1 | CASRTFPFLYEQYF | TGTGCCAGTCGGACATTCCCGTTTCTCTACGAGCAGTACTTC
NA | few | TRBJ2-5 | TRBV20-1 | CSALTGAGETQYF | TGCAGTGCTTTGACAGGTGCAGGGGAGACCCAGTACTTC
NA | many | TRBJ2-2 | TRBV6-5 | CASSYSRVRANTGELFF | TGTGCCAGCAGTTACTCCCGGGTCCGCGCGAACACCGGGGAGCTGTTTTTT
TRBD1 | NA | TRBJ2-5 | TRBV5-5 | CASHKTGLTETQYF | TGTGCCAGCCATAAGACAGGGTTAACAGAGACCCAGTACTTC
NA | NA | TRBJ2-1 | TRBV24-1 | CATSEVRNRGGGEQFF | TGTGCCACCAGTGAAGTGCGGAACAGGGGGGGAGGTGAGCAGTTCTTC
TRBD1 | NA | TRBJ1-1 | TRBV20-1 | CSASRGQGTEAFF | TGCAGTGCTAGTAGGGGGCAGGGGACTGAAGCTTTCTTT